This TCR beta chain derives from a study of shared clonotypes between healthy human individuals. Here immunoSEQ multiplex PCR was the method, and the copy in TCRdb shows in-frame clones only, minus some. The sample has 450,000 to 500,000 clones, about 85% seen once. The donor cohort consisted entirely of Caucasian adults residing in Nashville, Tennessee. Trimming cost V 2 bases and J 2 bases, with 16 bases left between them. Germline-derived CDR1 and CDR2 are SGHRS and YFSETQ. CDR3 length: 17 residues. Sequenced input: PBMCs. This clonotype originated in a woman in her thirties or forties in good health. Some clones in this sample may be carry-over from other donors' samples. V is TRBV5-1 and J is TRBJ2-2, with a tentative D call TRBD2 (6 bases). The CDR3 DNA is TGCGCCAGCAGCTTCGAGGGGACGGCGGGAAACACCGGGGAGCTGTTTTTT. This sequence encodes CASSFEGTAGNTGELFF.